This T cell receptor beta chain was obtained from a study of T cells in Graves' hyperthyroidism and ophthalmopathy. What was amplified from RNA transcripts were TCR beta CDR3 regions. First-round RT-PCR with HTBI primers amplified the TCR CDR3 region. Using its own MiXCR run on the multiplex PCR reads, TCRdb lists one record per CDR3 protein. The repertoire holds hundreds of thousands of distinct CDR3 sequences, with approximately 15% as singletons. The V gene's germline CDR1 is MGHRA and CDR2 YSYEKL. Trimming cost V 0 bases and J 4 bases, with 9 bases left between them. CDR3 length equals 14 residues.

The TCR was taken from a woman aged 45-65 years with Graves' ophthalmopathy. Sequences were obtained from blood. The genes are TRBV4-1 and TRBJ2-5; TRBD1 or TRBD2 may be the D gene (5 bases each). The CDR3 DNA is TGCGCCAGCAGCCAAGATCCGGGGCCAGAGACCCAGTACTTC. It translates to CASSQDPGPETQYF.